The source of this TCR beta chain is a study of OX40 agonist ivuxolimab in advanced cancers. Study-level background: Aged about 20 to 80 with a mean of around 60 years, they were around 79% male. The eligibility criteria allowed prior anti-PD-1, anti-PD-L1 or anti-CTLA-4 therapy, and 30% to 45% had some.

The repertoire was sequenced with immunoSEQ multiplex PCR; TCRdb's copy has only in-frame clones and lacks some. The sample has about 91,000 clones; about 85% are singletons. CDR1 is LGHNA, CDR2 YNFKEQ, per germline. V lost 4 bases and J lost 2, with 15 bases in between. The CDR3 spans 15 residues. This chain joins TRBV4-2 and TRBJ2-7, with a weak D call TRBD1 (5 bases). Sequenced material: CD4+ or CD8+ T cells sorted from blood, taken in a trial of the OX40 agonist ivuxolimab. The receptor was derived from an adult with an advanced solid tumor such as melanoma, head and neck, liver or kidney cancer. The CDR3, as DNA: TGTGCCAGCAGCCTCGACAGTTCCTCTGCCTACGAGCAGTACTTC. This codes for CASSLDSSSAYEQYF.